The rows below give T cell receptor beta chains drawn from one sample of a study of T cell responses to AZD1222 COVID-19 vaccine. Sequenced by immunoSEQ multiplex PCR; TCRdb stores in-frame clones only, minus some. The table lists about 92,000 clones, more than 75% of them singletons. This specimen consisted of peripheral blood, obtained on day 0 of AZD1222 vaccination. The source is an adult in good health. Each CDR3 is given with its conserved first and last residue. The D gene is left open where the match is weak. Clone size is stated in some rows and not others, as once, few, many or a class when expanded.

clone_size	d_call	v_call	j_call	cdr3_aa	cdr3_nt
-	TRBD2	TRBV4-3	TRBJ2-1	CASSQEPLAGGNEQFF	TGCGCCAGCAGCCAAGAACCCCTAGCGGGGGGGAATGAGCAGTTCTTC
-	-	TRBV5-1	TRBJ1-1	CASSLAVNTEAFF	TGCGCCAGCAGCTTGGCGGTGAACACTGAAGCTTTCTTT
-	TRBD1	TRBV3-1/TRBV3-2	TRBJ2-7	CASSYPGQGTYEQYF	TGTGCCAGCAGCTATCCGGGACAGGGTACCTACGAGCAGTACTTC
-	-	TRBV11-3	TRBJ2-2	CASSSGRGANTGELFF	TGTGCCAGCAGCTCGGGCAGGGGCGCGAACACCGGGGAGCTGTTTTTT
-	-	TRBV2	TRBJ2-2	CASSLGYPGELFF	TGTGCCAGCAGCTTAGGGTACCCCGGGGAGCTGTTTTTT
few	-	TRBV28	TRBJ1-2	CASSPPGVRGYTF	TGTGCCAGCAGTCCCCCAGGGGTTAGAGGCTACACCTTC
-	TRBD1	TRBV7-3	TRBJ1-1	CASSRRQGNEAFF	TGTGCCAGCAGCAGGAGACAGGGGAATGAAGCTTTCTTT
-	-	TRBV5-6	TRBJ1-4	CASSLAPEGGEKLFF	TGTGCCAGCAGCTTGGCCCCGGAGGGGGGTGAAAAACTGTTTTTT
-	-	TRBV7-9	TRBJ2-1	CASSFRGVGASYNEQFF	TGTGCCAGCAGCTTTCGTGGCGTCGGAGCCTCCTACAATGAGCAGTTCTTC
-	-	TRBV21-1	TRBJ2-3	CASSPRTGQLSYTQYF	TGTGCCAGCAGCCCCCGGACAGGGCAGTTGTCTTATACGCAGTATTTT
-	-	TRBV18	TRBJ1-1	CASSPNRVGTEAFF	TGTGCCAGCTCACCAAACAGGGTAGGCACTGAAGCTTTCTTT
once	TRBD2	TRBV28	TRBJ2-7	CASKLAGGVYEQYF	TGTGCCAGCAAACTAGCGGGGGGAGTATACGAGCAGTACTTC
-	TRBD1	TRBV3-1/TRBV3-2	TRBJ1-2	CASRQTGGDRGYTF	TGTGCCAGCAGGCAGACAGGGGGCGATAGGGGCTACACCTTC
-	-	TRBV4-2	TRBJ1-2	CASSHRIQGTNYGYTF	TGTGCCAGCAGCCACCGGATCCAGGGCACAAACTATGGCTACACCTTC
-	-	TRBV5-1	TRBJ2-3	CASSWFGSSGTDTQYF	TGCGCCAGCAGCTGGTTCGGGTCGTCGGGCACAGATACGCAGTATTTT
-	-	TRBV5-1	TRBJ1-1	CASSFRGSVNTEAFF	TGCGCCAGCAGCTTTAGGGGTTCCGTGAACACTGAAGCTTTCTTT
-	TRBD1	TRBV6-5	TRBJ1-6	CASSSTGSTYNSPLHF	TGTGCCAGCAGTTCGACAGGGAGCACCTATAATTCACCCCTCCACTTT
-	-	TRBV19	TRBJ2-1	CASSLPLYNEQFF	TGTGCCAGTAGTCTCCCTTTATACAATGAGCAGTTCTTC
-	-	TRBV7-9	TRBJ2-3	CASSLPDTQYF	TGTGCCAGCAGCTTACCAGATACGCAGTATTTT
-	TRBD1	TRBV4-2	TRBJ1-5	CASSQEAGQGDQPQHF	TGTGCCAGCAGCCAAGAAGCTGGACAGGGGGATCAGCCCCAGCATTTT
-	-	TRBV5-1	TRBJ2-7	CASRWGTGEVGYEQYF	TGCGCCAGCAGGTGGGGAACCGGGGAGGTTGGCTACGAGCAGTACTTC
-	-	TRBV27	TRBJ1-1	CASTPRPPPLNTEAFF	TGTGCCAGCACCCCTCGACCTCCGCCACTGAACACTGAAGCTTTCTTT
-	-	TRBV4-3	TRBJ1-2	CASSQDREGKGTF	TGCGCCAGCAGCCAAGATCGTGAAGGGAAGGGAACCTTC
-	-	TRBV5-1	TRBJ2-1	CASGSASGSIVRVSYNEQFF	TGCGCCAGCGGTTCAGCCTCAGGTTCGATAGTTCGGGTGTCCTACAATGAGCAGTTCTTC
-	-	TRBV7-7	TRBJ2-5	CASSLASGRETQYF	TGTGCTAGCAGCTTAGCTTCAGGGAGGGAGACCCAGTACTTC
-	TRBD1	TRBV5-1	TRBJ2-3	CASSRDSYTDTQYF	TGCGCCAGCAGCCGGGACAGCTACACAGATACGCAGTATTTT
-	-	TRBV3-1/TRBV3-2	TRBJ1-2	CASSQGSMDTGYTF	TGTGCCAGCAGCCAAGGATCAATGGACACGGGCTACACCTTC
-	-	TRBV19	TRBJ2-2	CASRQGRNTGELFF	TGTGCCAGTCGCCAGGGCAGAAACACCGGGGAGCTGTTTTTT
-	-	TRBV10-3	TRBJ1-2	CAINPGLEYGYTF	TGTGCCATCAACCCGGGGTTGGAGTATGGCTACACCTTC
-	-	TRBV9	TRBJ2-1	CASSVTGYNEQFF	TGTGCCAGCAGCGTAACAGGATACAATGAGCAGTTCTTC
-	-	TRBV7-3	TRBJ2-2	CASSLPGHTGELFF	TGTGCCAGCAGCTTGCCTGGACACACCGGGGAGCTGTTTTTT
-	-	TRBV7-9	TRBJ2-5	CASSLFPMETQYF	TGTGCCAGCAGCTTATTTCCCATGGAGACCCAGTACTTC
-	TRBD1	TRBV3-1/TRBV3-2	TRBJ2-7	CASSPGVRDRGANEQYF	TGTGCCAGCAGCCCCGGCGTCCGGGACAGGGGTGCAAACGAGCAGTACTTC
once	TRBD1	TRBV27	TRBJ1-1	CASRRTGGAYTEAFF	TGTGCCAGCAGGAGGACAGGGGGCGCGTACACTGAAGCTTTCTTT
once	-	TRBV3-1/TRBV3-2	TRBJ1-5	CASSQEGQGNQPQHF	TGTGCCAGCAGCCAAGAAGGGCAGGGTAATCAGCCCCAGCATTTT
-	-	TRBV5-4	TRBJ2-5	CASSLAGRETQYF	TGTGCCAGCAGCTTGGCGGGGAGGGAGACCCAGTACTTC
-	TRBD1	TRBV5-1	TRBJ2-1	CASSLGQGQFF	TGCGCCAGCAGCCTCGGACAGGGGCAGTTCTTC